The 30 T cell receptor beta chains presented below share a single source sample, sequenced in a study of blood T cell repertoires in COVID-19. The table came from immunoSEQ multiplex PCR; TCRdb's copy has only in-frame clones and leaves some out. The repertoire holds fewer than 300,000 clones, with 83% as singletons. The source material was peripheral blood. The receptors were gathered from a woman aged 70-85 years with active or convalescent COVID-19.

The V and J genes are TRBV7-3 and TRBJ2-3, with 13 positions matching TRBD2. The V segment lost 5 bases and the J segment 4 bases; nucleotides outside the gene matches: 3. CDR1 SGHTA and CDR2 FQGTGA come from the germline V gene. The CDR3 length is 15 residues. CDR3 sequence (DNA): TGTGCCAGCAGCGCGGGACTAGCGGGGTCAGATACGCAGTATTTT. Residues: CASSAGLAGSDTQYF.

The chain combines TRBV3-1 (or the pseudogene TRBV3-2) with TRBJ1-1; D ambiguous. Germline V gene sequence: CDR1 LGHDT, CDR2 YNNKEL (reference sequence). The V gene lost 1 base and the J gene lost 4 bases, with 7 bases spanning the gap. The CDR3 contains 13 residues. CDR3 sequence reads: CASSQARITEAFF. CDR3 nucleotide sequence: TGTGCCAGCAGCCAAGCGAGGATCACTGAAGCTTTCTTT.

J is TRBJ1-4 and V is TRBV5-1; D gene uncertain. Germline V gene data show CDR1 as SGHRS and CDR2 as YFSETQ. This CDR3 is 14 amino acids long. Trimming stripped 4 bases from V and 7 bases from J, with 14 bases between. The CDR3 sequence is CASSPITETEKLFF. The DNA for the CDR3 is TGCGCCAGCAGCCCCATCACAGAAACTGAAAAACTGTTTTTT.

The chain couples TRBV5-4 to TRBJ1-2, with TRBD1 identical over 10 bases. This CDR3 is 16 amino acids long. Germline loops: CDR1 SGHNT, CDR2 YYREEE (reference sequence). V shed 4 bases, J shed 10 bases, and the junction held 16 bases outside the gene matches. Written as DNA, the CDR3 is TGTGCCAGCAGCGTTCGGGACAGGGGTTCCCTGGGGATCTACACCTTC. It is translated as CASSVRDRGSLGIYTF.

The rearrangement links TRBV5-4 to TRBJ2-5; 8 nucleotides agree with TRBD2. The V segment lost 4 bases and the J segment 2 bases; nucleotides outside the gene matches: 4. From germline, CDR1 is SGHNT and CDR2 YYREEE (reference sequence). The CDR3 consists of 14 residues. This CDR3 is CASSSSGVQETQYF. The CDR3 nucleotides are TGTGCCAGCAGCAGTAGCGGGGTACAAGAGACCCAGTACTTC.

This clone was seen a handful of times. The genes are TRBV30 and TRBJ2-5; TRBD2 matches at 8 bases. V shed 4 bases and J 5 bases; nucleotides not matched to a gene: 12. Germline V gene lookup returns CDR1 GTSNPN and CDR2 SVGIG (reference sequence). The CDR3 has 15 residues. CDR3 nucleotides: TGTGCCTGGATTTTCGGCGGGGGGCCCGCCGAGACCCAGTACTTC. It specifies CAWIFGGGPAETQYF.

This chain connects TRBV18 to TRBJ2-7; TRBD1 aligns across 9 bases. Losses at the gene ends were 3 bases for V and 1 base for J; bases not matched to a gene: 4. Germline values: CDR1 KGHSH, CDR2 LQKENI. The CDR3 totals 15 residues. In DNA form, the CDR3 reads TGTGCCAGCTCACCCGCACAGGGGGCTTCCTACGAGCAGTACTTC. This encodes CASSPAQGASYEQYF.

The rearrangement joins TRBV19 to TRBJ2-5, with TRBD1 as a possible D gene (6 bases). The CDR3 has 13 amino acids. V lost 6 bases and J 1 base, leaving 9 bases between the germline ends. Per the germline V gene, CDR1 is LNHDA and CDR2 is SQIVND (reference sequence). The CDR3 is CASRDSSQETQYF. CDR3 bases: TGTGCCAGTAGGGACAGCTCCCAAGAGACCCAGTACTTC.

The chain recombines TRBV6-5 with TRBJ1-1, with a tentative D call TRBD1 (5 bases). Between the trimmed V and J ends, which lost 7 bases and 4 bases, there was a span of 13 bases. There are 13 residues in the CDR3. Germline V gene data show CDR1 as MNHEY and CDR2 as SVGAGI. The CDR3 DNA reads TGTGCCAGCATCTCACGGGGGGGCACTGAAGCTTTCTTT. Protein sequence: CASISRGGTEAFF.

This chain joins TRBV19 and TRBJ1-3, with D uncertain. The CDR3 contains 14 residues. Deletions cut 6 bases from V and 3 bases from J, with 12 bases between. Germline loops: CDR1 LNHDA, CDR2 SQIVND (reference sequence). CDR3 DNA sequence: TGTGCCAGTAGCTCCTTGAGGTTTGGAAACACCATATATTTT. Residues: CASSSLRFGNTIYF.

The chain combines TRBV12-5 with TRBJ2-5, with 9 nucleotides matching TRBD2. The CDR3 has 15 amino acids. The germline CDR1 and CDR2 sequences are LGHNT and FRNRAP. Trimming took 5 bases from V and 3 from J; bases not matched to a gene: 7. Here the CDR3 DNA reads TGTGCTAGTGGTCGGGGGGTAGCGGGAGAAGAGACCCAGTACTTC. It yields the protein CASGRGVAGEETQYF.

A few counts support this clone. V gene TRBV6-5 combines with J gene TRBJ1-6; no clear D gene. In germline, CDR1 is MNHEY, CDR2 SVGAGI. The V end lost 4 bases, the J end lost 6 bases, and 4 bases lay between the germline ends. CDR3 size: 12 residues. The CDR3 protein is CASSSLNSPLHF. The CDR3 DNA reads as TGTGCCAGCAGTTCTCTTAATTCACCCCTCCACTTT.

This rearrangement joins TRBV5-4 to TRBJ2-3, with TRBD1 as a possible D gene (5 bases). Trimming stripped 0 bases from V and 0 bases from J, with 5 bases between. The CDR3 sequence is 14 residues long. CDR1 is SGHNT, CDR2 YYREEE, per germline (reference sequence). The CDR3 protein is CASSLEGSTDTQYF. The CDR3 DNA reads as TGTGCCAGCAGCTTGGAGGGGAGCACAGATACGCAGTATTTT.

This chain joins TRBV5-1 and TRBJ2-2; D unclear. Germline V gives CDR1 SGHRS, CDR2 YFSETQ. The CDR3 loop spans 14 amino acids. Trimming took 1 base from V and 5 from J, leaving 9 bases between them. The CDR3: CASSLRPRTGELFF. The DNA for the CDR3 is TGCGCCAGCAGCTTGCGCCCCAGGACCGGGGAGCTGTTTTTT.

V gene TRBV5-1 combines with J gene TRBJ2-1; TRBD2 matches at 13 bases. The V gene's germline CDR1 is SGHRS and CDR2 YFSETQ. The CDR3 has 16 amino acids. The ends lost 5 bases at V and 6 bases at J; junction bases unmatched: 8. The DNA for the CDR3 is TGCGCCAGCAGGCCAACTAGCGGGAGGGATTCCAATGAGCAGTTCTTC. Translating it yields CASRPTSGRDSNEQFF. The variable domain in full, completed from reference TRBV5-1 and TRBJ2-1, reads KAGVTQTPRYLIKTRGQQVTLSCSPISGHRSVSWYQQTPGQGLQFLFEYFSETQRNKGNFPGRFSGRQFSNSRSEMNVSTLELGDSALYLCASRPTSGRDSNEQFFGPGTRLTVL.

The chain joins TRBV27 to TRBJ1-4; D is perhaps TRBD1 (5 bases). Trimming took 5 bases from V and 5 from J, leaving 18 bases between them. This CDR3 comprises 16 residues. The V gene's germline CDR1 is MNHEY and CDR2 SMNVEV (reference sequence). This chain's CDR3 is CASSGWAGGGNEKLFF. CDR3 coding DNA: TGTGCCAGCAGTGGATGGGCAGGCGGGGGGAATGAAAAACTGTTTTTT.

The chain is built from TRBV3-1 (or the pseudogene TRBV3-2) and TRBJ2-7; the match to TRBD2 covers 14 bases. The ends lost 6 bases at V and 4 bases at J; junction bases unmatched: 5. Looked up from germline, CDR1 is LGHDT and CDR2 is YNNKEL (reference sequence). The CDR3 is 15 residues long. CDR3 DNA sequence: TGTGCCAGCAGTCCGACTAGCGGGGGGGCATACGAGCAGTACTTC. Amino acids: CASSPTSGGAYEQYF.

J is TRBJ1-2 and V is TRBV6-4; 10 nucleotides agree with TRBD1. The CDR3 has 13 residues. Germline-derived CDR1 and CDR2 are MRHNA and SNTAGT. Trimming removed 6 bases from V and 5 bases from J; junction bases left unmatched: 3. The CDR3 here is CASSRDRGYGYTF. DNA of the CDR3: TGTGCCAGCAGCCGGGACAGGGGATATGGCTACACCTTC.

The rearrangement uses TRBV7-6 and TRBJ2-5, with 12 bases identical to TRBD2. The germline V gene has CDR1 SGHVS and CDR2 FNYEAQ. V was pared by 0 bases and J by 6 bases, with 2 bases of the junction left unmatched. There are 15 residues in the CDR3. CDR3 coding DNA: TGTGCCAGCAGCTTAGCGACTAGCGGGGGTCAGACCCAGTACTTC. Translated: CASSLATSGGQTQYF. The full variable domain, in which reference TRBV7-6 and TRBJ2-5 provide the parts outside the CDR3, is GAGVSQSPRYKVTKRGQDVALRCDPISGHVSLYWYRQALGQGPEFLTYFNYEAQQDKSGLPNDRFSAERPEGSISTLTIQRTEQRDSAMYRCASSLATSGGQTQYFGPGTRLLVL.

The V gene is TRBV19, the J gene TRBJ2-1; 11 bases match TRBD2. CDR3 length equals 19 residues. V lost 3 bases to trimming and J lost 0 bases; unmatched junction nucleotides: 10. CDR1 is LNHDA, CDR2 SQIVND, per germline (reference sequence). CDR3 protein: CASSMGLAGGFSSYNEQFF. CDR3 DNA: TGTGCCAGTAGTATGGGGCTAGCGGGAGGTTTTAGCTCCTACAATGAGCAGTTCTTC.

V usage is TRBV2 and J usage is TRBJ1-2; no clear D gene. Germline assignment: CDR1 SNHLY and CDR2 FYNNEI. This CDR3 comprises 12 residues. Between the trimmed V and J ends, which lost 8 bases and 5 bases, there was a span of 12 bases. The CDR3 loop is CASDETGYGYTF. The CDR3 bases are TGTGCCAGCGACGAGACGGGATATGGCTACACCTTC.

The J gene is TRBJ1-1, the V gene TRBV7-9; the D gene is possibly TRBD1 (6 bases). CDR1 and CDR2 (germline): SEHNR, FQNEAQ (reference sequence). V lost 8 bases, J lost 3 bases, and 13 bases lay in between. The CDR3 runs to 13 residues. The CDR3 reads CASSPQGHTEAFF. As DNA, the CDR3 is TGTGCCAGCTCCCCCCAGGGGCACACTGAAGCTTTCTTT.

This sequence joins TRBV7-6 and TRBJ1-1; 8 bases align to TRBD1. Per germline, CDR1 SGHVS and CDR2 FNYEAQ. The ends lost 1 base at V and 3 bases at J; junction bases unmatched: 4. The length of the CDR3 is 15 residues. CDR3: CASSLGQGIDTEAFF. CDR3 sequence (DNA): TGTGCCAGCAGCTTAGGACAGGGGATCGACACTGAAGCTTTCTTT. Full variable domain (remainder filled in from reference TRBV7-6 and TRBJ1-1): GAGVSQSPRYKVTKRGQDVALRCDPISGHVSLYWYRQALGQGPEFLTYFNYEAQQDKSGLPNDRFSAERPEGSISTLTIQRTEQRDSAMYRCASSLGQGIDTEAFFGQGTRLTVV.

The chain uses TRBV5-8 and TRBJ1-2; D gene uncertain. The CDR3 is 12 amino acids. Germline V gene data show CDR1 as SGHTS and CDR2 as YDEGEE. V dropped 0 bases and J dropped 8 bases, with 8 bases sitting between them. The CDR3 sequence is CASSLVEGGYTF. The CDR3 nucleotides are TGTGCCAGCAGCTTGGTCGAGGGAGGCTACACCTTC. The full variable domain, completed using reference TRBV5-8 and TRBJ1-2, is EAGVTQSPTHLIKTRGQQATLRCSPISGHTSVYWYQQALGLGLQFLLWYDEGEERNRGNFPPRFSGRQFPNYSSELNVNALELEDSALYLCASSLVEGGYTFGSGTRLTVV.

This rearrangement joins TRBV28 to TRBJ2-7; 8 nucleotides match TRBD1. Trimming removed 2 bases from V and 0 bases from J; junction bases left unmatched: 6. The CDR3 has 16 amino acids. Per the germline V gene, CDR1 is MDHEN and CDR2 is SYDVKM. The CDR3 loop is CASSLIQGVSSYEQYF. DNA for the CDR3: TGTGCCAGCAGTTTAATACAGGGGGTGAGCTCCTACGAGCAGTACTTC.

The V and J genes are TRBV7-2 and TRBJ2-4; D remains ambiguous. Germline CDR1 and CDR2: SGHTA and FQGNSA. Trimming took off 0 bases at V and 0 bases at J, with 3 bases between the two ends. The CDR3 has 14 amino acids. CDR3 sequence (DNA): TGTGCCAGCAGCTTAGCCATAGCCAAAAACATTCAGTACTTC. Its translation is CASSLAIAKNIQYF.

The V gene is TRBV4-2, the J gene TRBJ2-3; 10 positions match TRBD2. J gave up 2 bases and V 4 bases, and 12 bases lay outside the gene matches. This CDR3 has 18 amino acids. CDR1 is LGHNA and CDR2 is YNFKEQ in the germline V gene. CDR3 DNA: TGTGCCAGCAGCCGTCAAGCGGTCCTAGCGGGGGTCACAGATACGCAGTATTTT. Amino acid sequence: CASSRQAVLAGVTDTQYF.

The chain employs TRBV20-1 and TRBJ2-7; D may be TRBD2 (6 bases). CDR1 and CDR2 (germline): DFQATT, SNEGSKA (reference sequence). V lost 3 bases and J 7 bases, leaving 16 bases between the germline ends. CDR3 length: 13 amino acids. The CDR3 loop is CSASFGGGREQYF. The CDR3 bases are TGCAGTGCTAGTTTCGGGGGTGGGAGGGAGCAGTACTTC.

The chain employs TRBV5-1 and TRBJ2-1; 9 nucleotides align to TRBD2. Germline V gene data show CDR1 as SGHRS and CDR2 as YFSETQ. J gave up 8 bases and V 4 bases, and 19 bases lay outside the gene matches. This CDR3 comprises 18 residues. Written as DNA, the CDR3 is TGCGCCAGCAGCCCGCTACCTCCCGGGACTAGCTCTCTCGATGAGCAGTTCTTC. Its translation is CASSPLPPGTSSLDEQFF.

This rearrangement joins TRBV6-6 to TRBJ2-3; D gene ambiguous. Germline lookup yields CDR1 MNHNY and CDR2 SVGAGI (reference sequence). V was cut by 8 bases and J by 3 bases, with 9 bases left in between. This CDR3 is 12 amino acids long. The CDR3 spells CASSPETDTQYF. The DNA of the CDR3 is TGTGCCAGCTCCCCGGAGACAGATACGCAGTATTTT.